Presented here are 14 T cell receptor beta chains from one specimen sequenced in a study of blood T cells in healthy people across ages. A second about 6 to 12 cycle PCR used barcoded and J-beta primers. One entry per CDR3 protein results from TCRdb running MiXCR on the 5' RACE reads. Here the sample spans about 640,000 distinct CDR3 sequences, around 43% being singletons. What was sequenced was blood. The source of these receptors is an elderly man in good health.

This chain uses TRBV2 with TRBJ2-5; D remains unclear. V dropped 5 bases and J dropped 2 bases, with 15 bases sitting between them. The length of the CDR3 is 15 residues. The germline V gene has CDR1 SNHLY and CDR2 FYNNEI. CDR3 loop: CASSKTRLDQETQYF. DNA for the CDR3: TGTGCCAGCAGTAAAACACGGCTAGATCAAGAGACCCAGTACTTC.

The V and J genes are TRBV5-6 and TRBJ1-6, with 8 bases matching TRBD1. CDR3 length: 15 amino acids. The germline V gene encodes CDR1 SGHDT and CDR2 YYEEEE. V trimming: 1 base; J trimming: 9 bases; junction bases outside the gene matches: 6. CDR3 in amino acids: CASSLPQGASSPLHF. The DNA for the CDR3 is TGTGCCAGCAGCTTGCCCCAGGGGGCGTCTTCACCCCTCCACTTT.

The CDR3 loop is CASSNGDSLYGYTF. Written as DNA, the CDR3 is TGTGCCAGCAGTAACGGGGACAGCCTCTATGGCTACACCTTC. The chain combines TRBV6-6 with TRBJ1-2, with 7 bases lining up with TRBD1. Trimming cost V 5 bases and J 4 bases; bases outside gene matches: 7. This CDR3 contains 14 residues. Per the germline V gene, CDR1 is MNHNY and CDR2 is SVGAGI (reference sequence).

V usage is TRBV9 and J usage is TRBJ1-6; possibly TRBD1 for D (5 bases). V lost 0 bases and J 8 bases, leaving 12 bases between the germline ends. This CDR3 is 15 amino acids long. CDR1 and CDR2 (germline): SGDLS, YYNGEE. The CDR3 loop is CASSVVAGGDSPLHF. For the CDR3, the DNA is TGTGCCAGCAGCGTAGTTGCAGGAGGGGATTCACCCCTCCACTTT.

CDR3 in amino acids: CASVLGGVYEQYF. The CDR3 nucleotides are TGTGCCAGCGTCCTAGGGGGGGTGTACGAGCAGTACTTC. The chain employs TRBV2 and TRBJ2-7; D possibly corresponds to TRBD2 (7 bases). Germline V gene lookup returns CDR1 SNHLY and CDR2 FYNNEI. The CDR3 covers 13 residues. V was shortened by 8 bases and J by 4 bases, with 15 bases between the two germline ends.

The gene calls are TRBV2 and TRBJ2-7; 11 bases agree with TRBD2. The DNA end is a closer match to TRBJ2-4, so the J assignment may be wrong. CDR1 and CDR2 (germline): SNHLY, FYNNEI. The CDR3 consists of 16 residues. The CDR3 here is CASSPTLAGGPTIQYF. For the CDR3, the DNA is TGTGCCAGCAGCCCCACATTAGCGGGGGGGCCAACCATTCAGTACTTC.

J is TRBJ2-5 and V is TRBV10-2, with D maybe TRBD1 (5 bases). The V end was cut by 6 bases, the J end by 2 bases, with 10 bases between. The CDR3 is 13 residues long. Germline CDR1 WSHSY, CDR2 SAAADI. As DNA, the CDR3 is TGCGCCAGCAGCGGCAGGGTACAAGAGACCCAGTACTTC. Amino acids: CASSGRVQETQYF.

The V call is TRBV5-5, the J call TRBJ1-1, with D perhaps matching TRBD1 (6 bases). CDR1 SGHKS and CDR2 YYEKEE come from the germline V gene (reference sequence). The CDR3 has 16 amino acids. The germline V and J ends were trimmed by 0 bases and 0 bases, with 12 bases remaining between them. The CDR3 is CASSLGGDTMNTEAFF. CDR3 bases: TGTGCCAGCAGCTTGGGGGGGGACACGATGAACACTGAAGCTTTCTTT.

This clonotype occurred many times. The J gene is TRBJ2-7, the V gene TRBV6-2 or TRBV6-3; possibly TRBD1 for D (6 bases). Trimming shortened V by 5 bases and J by 0 bases, and 11 bases separated the two germline ends. Per the germline V gene, CDR1 is MNHEY and CDR2 is SVGEGT. There are 14 residues in the CDR3. CDR3 nucleotides: TGTGCCAGCAGTCGACCAGGGGACTCCTACGAGCAGTACTTC. Its translation: CASSRPGDSYEQYF.

The chain joins TRBV30 to TRBJ2-3, with D perhaps TRBD1 (5 bases). Germline values: CDR1 GTSNPN, CDR2 SVGIG (reference sequence). V lost 0 bases to trimming and J lost 9 bases, with 13 bases between them. The CDR3 covers 13 residues. CDR3 residues: CAWSVIGAATQYF. The CDR3 DNA sequence: TGTGCCTGGAGTGTAATAGGGGCGGCCACGCAGTATTTT.

The genes are TRBV6-5 and TRBJ2-3; D may be TRBD1 (6 bases). The V end lost 3 bases, the J end lost 6 bases, and 13 bases lay between the germline ends. Germline V gene lookup returns CDR1 MNHEY and CDR2 SVGAGI. The CDR3 has 14 amino acids. In DNA form, the CDR3 reads TGTGCCAGCAGTTATACAGGGAAGGTTGATACGCAGTATTTT. Translated: CASSYTGKVDTQYF.

The V call is TRBV9, the J call TRBJ1-5, with unresolved D. Trimming took 0 bases from V and 6 from J, leaving 7 bases between them. The V gene's germline CDR1 is SGDLS and CDR2 YYNGEE. The CDR3 loop spans 13 amino acids. The CDR3 spells CASSVGSGQPQHF. Written as DNA, the CDR3 is TGTGCCAGCAGCGTAGGCAGTGGTCAGCCCCAGCATTTT.

This clonotype was seen at least ten times. V and J are TRBV7-9 and TRBJ1-2, with 8 bases aligning to TRBD1. The CDR3 is made up of 15 amino acids. V lost 2 bases to trimming and J lost 5 bases; unmatched junction nucleotides: 7. Per the germline V gene, CDR1 is SEHNR and CDR2 is FQNEAQ (reference sequence). CDR3 residues: CASSLKDRGNYGYTF. In nucleotides, the CDR3 is TGTGCCAGCAGCTTAAAAGACAGGGGAAATTATGGCTACACCTTC. Full variable domain (remainder filled in from reference TRBV7-9 and TRBJ1-2): DTGVSQNPRHKITKRGQNVTFRCDPISEHNRLYWYRQTLGQGPEFLTYFQNEAQLEKSRLLSDRFSAERPKGSFSTLEIQRTEQGDSAMYLCASSLKDRGNYGYTFGSGTRLTVV.

This clonotype was observed many times. The chain recombines TRBV7-2 with TRBJ2-3; D uncertain. CDR3 length: 11 residues. V dropped 1 base and J dropped 14 bases, with 10 bases sitting between them. Germline V gives CDR1 SGHTA, CDR2 FQGNSA. The CDR3 coding sequence is TGTGCCAGCAGCTTAGGTCACTCTCCGTATTTT. Translating gives CASSLGHSPYF.